This entry lists 31 T cell receptor beta chains sequenced from one sample in a study of blood T cells in healthy people across ages. PCR was performed a second time for 7 to 11 cycles using a sample-barcoded 5' primer and a J-beta primer mix. MiXCR was run by TCRdb on the 5' RACE reads, yielding one entry per CDR3 protein. The repertoire holds more than 900,000 distinct CDR3 sequences, with around 27% as singletons. In addition, the sample was reused for a study of T cells of mothers and their children.

Sequenced sample: blood. All receptors derive from a girl aged 2 to 9 in good health.

This clonotype has just a few counts. The genes are TRBV20-1 and TRBJ1-5, with TRBD1 matching 8 bases. Germline V gives CDR1 DFQATT, CDR2 SNEGSKA (reference sequence). The CDR3 is 17 amino acids. V lost 0 bases, J lost 7 bases, and 14 bases stayed unmatched. The CDR3 nucleotides are TGCAGTGCTAGAGATCAAGGCAGGGGGCGACTGGAACAGCCCCAGCATTTT. As protein: CSARDQGRGRLEQPQHF.

As regards this clonotype: An end of the junction differs from the germline gene, which may be a read error. This sequence joins TRBV29-1 and TRBJ2-1; weak D call: TRBD2 (5 bases). The CDR3 sequence is 13 residues long. The germline gives CDR1 SQVTM, CDR2 ANQGSEA. This chain's CDR3 is CSIERLAYNEQLF. The CDR3, as DNA: TGCAGCATTGAACGGCTAGCCTACAATGAGCAGCTCTTC.

This clonotype was seen only a few times. The genes are TRBV28 and TRBJ1-1; D is unresolved. Trimming left V 7 bases short and J 7 bases short, with 19 bases between. The CDR3 spans 14 residues. CDR1 and CDR2 from the germline V gene are MDHEN and SYDVKM. CDR3 nucleotides: TGTGCCAGCACCCCGCTAGGGCAAGAGGGTGAAGCTTTCTTT. It specifies CASTPLGQEGEAFF.

This clonotype was counted once. The chain employs TRBV20-1 and TRBJ1-4; possibly TRBD1 for D (5 bases). CDR3 size: 15 residues. Germline CDR1 reads DFQATT; CDR2 reads SNEGSKA (reference sequence). V lost 0 bases, J lost 3 bases, and 11 bases lay in between. The CDR3 coding sequence is TGCAGTGCTAGAGATTATAGGACATCTAATGAAAAACTGTTTTTT. It encodes CSARDYRTSNEKLFF.

The rearrangement joins TRBV7-9 to TRBJ2-3; perhaps D is TRBD1 or TRBD2 (5 bases each). V was pared by 6 bases and J by 1 base, with 11 bases between. CDR1 SEHNR and CDR2 FQNEAQ come from the germline V gene (reference sequence). This CDR3 region has 14 residues. This chain's CDR3 is CASRPGAGTDTQYF. The CDR3 bases are TGTGCCAGCAGACCCGGGGCGGGCACAGATACGCAGTATTTT.

The chain recombines TRBV4-2 with TRBJ1-2; D call uncertain. V lost 7 bases, J lost 8 bases, and 17 bases lay in between. The CDR3 runs 13 residues. Per germline, CDR1 LGHNA and CDR2 YNFKEQ. In DNA, the CDR3 is TGTGCCAGCATCCTCACCTCGAGGTGGGGCTACACCTTC. Its translation: CASILTSRWGYTF.

This clonotype was seen a handful of times. The chain uses TRBV4-2 and TRBJ2-5; TRBD2 is a possible D gene (7 bases). V lost 0 bases and J lost 1, with 12 bases in between. Germline V gene data show CDR1 as LGHNA and CDR2 as YNFKEQ. There are 16 residues in the CDR3. CDR3 coding DNA: TGTGCCAGCAGCCAAGATGGGGGGGGCTCCCAAGAGACCCAGTACTTC. Residues: CASSQDGGGSQETQYF.

The chain recombines TRBV7-3 with TRBJ2-5, with no clear D. The J call may be in error: the DNA end matches TRBJ2-1 better. This CDR3 contains 13 residues. The germline CDR1 and CDR2 sequences are SGHTA and FQGTGA. The CDR3 reads CASSLTHSNEQFF. The DNA of the CDR3 is TGTGCCAGCAGCTTAACCCACTCCAATGAGCAGTTCTTC.

This sequence joins TRBV20-1 and TRBJ2-1; possible D gene TRBD2, 6 bases. The J call may be incorrect, as the DNA end agrees better with TRBJ2-5. CDR3 length: 12 amino acids. CDR1 DFQATT and CDR2 SNEGSKA come from the germline V gene (reference sequence). CDR3 protein: CSAPVGGETQYF. CDR3 coding DNA: TGCAGTGCTCCTGTTGGGGGGGAGACCCAGTACTTC.

This clonotype was seen a handful of times. CDR3 nucleotide sequence: TGTGCCACCGCGGACAGCTCCTACAATGAGCAGTTCTTC. This translates into CATADSSYNEQFF. The gene calls are TRBV6-4 and TRBJ2-1, with TRBD1 as a possible D gene (6 bases). V was clipped by 10 bases and J by 0 bases, with 10 bases between them. The CDR3 is 13 amino acids. From germline, CDR1 is MRHNA and CDR2 SNTAGT.

The chain is built from TRBV6-2 or TRBV6-3 and TRBJ2-3; D perhaps matches TRBD1 (6 bases). The CDR3 contains 20 residues. Trimming pared 5 bases from V and 0 bases from J, leaving 27 bases between. CDR1 and CDR2 (germline): MNHEY, SVGEGT. The CDR3 sequence: CASSTNYLSGTSSSTDTQYF. CDR3 coding DNA: TGTGCCAGCAGTACGAACTACCTTTCCGGGACATCCTCTAGCACAGATACGCAGTATTTT.

This clonotype was observed a handful of times. The chain couples TRBV9 to TRBJ2-7; D ambiguous. The germline V gene has CDR1 SGDLS and CDR2 YYNGEE. The CDR3 is made up of 14 amino acids. Trimming shortened V by 0 bases and J by 2 bases, and 9 bases separated the two germline ends. This CDR3 is CASSVGEGPYEQYF. The CDR3 DNA sequence: TGTGCCAGCAGCGTAGGAGAAGGCCCCTACGAGCAGTACTTC.

This clonotype has just a few counts. The chain recombines TRBV27 with TRBJ1-4; D unresolved. Trimming removed 3 bases from V and 8 bases from J, with 13 bases in between. Germline assignment: CDR1 MNHEY and CDR2 SMNVEV (reference sequence). This CDR3 region has 14 residues. The CDR3 protein is CASSFTGSGEKLFF. The CDR3 region has the DNA TGTGCCAGCAGTTTTACGGGGAGTGGAGAAAAACTGTTTTTT.

This clonotype showed up just a few times. The chain joins TRBV4-1 to TRBJ2-5; D perhaps matches TRBD2 (6 bases). CDR3 size: 16 residues. Per the germline V gene, CDR1 is MGHRA and CDR2 is YSYEKL. The V end lost 1 base, the J end lost 5 bases, and 17 bases lay between the germline ends. The CDR3 sequence is CASSQGMGLRGETQYF. The CDR3 bases are TGCGCCAGCAGCCAAGGAATGGGACTTCGAGGGGAGACCCAGTACTTC.

In this sample, this clonotype turned up a few times. CDR3 DNA: TGTGCCAGCAGCGCCGGGCAGCTGTGGGACGAGCAGTACTTC. Protein: CASSAGQLWDEQYF. This chain links TRBV9 with TRBJ2-5; D is unresolved. The J call could be wrong; TRBJ2-7 is a better fit for the DNA end. Germline V gene sequence: CDR1 SGDLS, CDR2 YYNGEE. The CDR3 is 14 amino acids.

V usage is TRBV20-1 and J usage is TRBJ1-1; no clear D gene. CDR3 length: 14 amino acids. CDR1 is DFQATT, CDR2 SNEGSKA, per germline (reference sequence). V gave up 0 bases and J gave up 2 bases, with 10 bases separating them. DNA for the CDR3: TGCAGTGCTAGAGACAGGACCGCTAACACTGAAGCTTTCTTT. This sequence encodes CSARDRTANTEAFF.

The V call is TRBV7-9, the J call TRBJ2-7, with 10 bases matching TRBD2. Germline V CDR1 and CDR2: SEHNR, FQNEAQ (reference sequence). The CDR3 runs to 15 residues. J was trimmed by 0 bases and V by 6 bases; bases with no gene match: 5. For the CDR3, the DNA is TGTGCCAGCAGTTTCACTAGCGGGGACTCCTACGAGCAGTACTTC. Protein product: CASSFTSGDSYEQYF.

The V gene is TRBV6-1, the J gene TRBJ2-3; 16 bases match TRBD2. V shed 3 bases and J 4 bases; nucleotides not matched to a gene: 7. CDR3 length: 18 amino acids. CDR1 is MNHNS, CDR2 SASEGT, per germline. The CDR3 loop is CASSEGWGLAGGSDTQYF. The CDR3 coding sequence is TGTGCCAGCAGTGAGGGATGGGGACTAGCGGGAGGGTCAGATACGCAGTATTTT.

The genes are TRBV12-3 or TRBV12-4 and TRBJ2-2, with 9 bases aligning to TRBD2. V lost 3 bases and J lost 6; bases outside the gene matches: 8. The CDR3 consists of 16 residues. The CDR3 DNA sequence: TGTGCCAGCAGTTTGGCTAGCGGGACTGGGGCCGGGGAGCTGTTTTTT. This codes for CASSLASGTGAGELFF.

J is TRBJ2-7 and V is TRBV7-9; no firm D call. In germline, CDR1 is SEHNR, CDR2 FQNEAQ (reference sequence). There are 12 residues in the CDR3. V was clipped by 3 bases and J by 6 bases, with 9 bases between them. CDR3 bases: TGTGCCAGCAGCTTCACAGTGGGCGAGCAGTACTTC. Translated: CASSFTVGEQYF.

This clonotype was counted between two and nine times. CDR3 coding DNA: TGTGCCAGCAGCATAGGGTTCTCTGAAGCTTTCTTT. Protein product: CASSIGFSEAFF. The V and J genes are TRBV21-1 and TRBJ1-1. TRBV21-1 is listed as a pseudogene. CDR3 size: 12 residues.

This clonotype was counted at least ten times. The gene calls are TRBV7-2 and TRBJ2-7, with D possibly matching TRBD2 (6 bases). The CDR3 consists of 13 residues. Trimming took off 7 bases at V and 4 bases at J, with 14 bases between the two ends. Germline values: CDR1 SGHTA, CDR2 FQGNSA. The chain's CDR3 is CASTYGGGYEQYF. The CDR3 region has the DNA TGTGCCAGCACATATGGTGGGGGGTACGAGCAGTACTTC.

The chain links TRBV19 to TRBJ2-1; TRBD2 agrees at 8 bases. The CDR3 spans 15 residues. Germline values: CDR1 LNHDA, CDR2 SQIVND (reference sequence). V lost 5 bases, J lost 5 bases, and 8 bases stayed unmatched. CDR3 bases: TGTGCCAGTAGTCCCCGGGTAGCGGGAAACAATGAGCAGTTCTTC. This codes for CASSPRVAGNNEQFF.

V usage is TRBV5-1 and J usage is TRBJ2-3; D possibly corresponds to TRBD1 (5 bases). Germline V CDR1 and CDR2: SGHRS, YFSETQ. The CDR3 totals 15 residues. V was trimmed by 0 bases and J by 4 bases, leaving 12 bases between them. DNA of the CDR3: TGCGCCAGCAGCTTGGGGTACAGGTCCGCAGATACGCAGTATTTT. Protein: CASSLGYRSADTQYF.

The rearrangement joins TRBV9 to TRBJ2-3; 8 bases are a match to TRBD1. The CDR3 contains 17 residues. V dropped 1 base and J dropped 2; count of bases not matched to a gene: 9. Germline V lookup: CDR1 SGDLS, CDR2 YYNGEE. The CDR3 DNA is TGTGCCAGCAGCGTAAGCCGCGGGACAGGATTCACAGATACGCAGTATTTT. Protein product: CASSVSRGTGFTDTQYF.

This clonotype showed up many times. This chain connects TRBV12-3 or TRBV12-4 to TRBJ1-6; TRBD1 aligns across 7 bases. J lost 7 bases, V lost 6 bases, and 3 bases had no gene match. This CDR3 contains 13 residues. The CDR3 loop is CASSLQGNSPLHF. In nucleotides, the CDR3 is TGTGCCAGCAGCTTACAGGGGAATTCACCCCTCCACTTT.

This clonotype was counted a few times. V usage is TRBV14 and J usage is TRBJ2-2; 9 nucleotides align to TRBD1. Trimming removed 2 bases from V and 4 bases from J; junction bases left unmatched: 2. The CDR3 covers 15 residues. The V gene's germline CDR1 is SGHDN and CDR2 FVKESK. DNA of the CDR3: TGTGCCAGCAGCCAAACAGGGGGCCTCACCGGGGAGCTGTTTTTT. It specifies CASSQTGGLTGELFF.

This clonotype was detected only a few times. CDR3 protein: CASSYGRTGGEAFF. CDR3 in DNA: TGTGCCAGCAGTTACGGTCGGACAGGGGGTGAAGCTTTCTTT. This chain links TRBV6-5 with TRBJ1-1, with 10 bases fitting TRBD1. Germline assignment: CDR1 MNHEY and CDR2 SVGAGI. The CDR3 is made up of 14 amino acids. J was trimmed by 7 bases and V by 2 bases; bases with no gene match: 4.

At least ten counts were recorded for this clonotype. V gene TRBV12-3 or TRBV12-4 combines with J gene TRBJ2-7; D not resolved. Between the trimmed V and J ends, which lost 4 bases and 1 base, there was a span of 11 bases. CDR3 length equals 14 residues. The CDR3 is CASSSGVSSYEQYF. The DNA of the CDR3 is TGTGCCAGCAGTTCTGGAGTGTCTTCCTACGAGCAGTACTTC.

The chain recombines TRBV3-1 with TRBJ2-1, with D maybe TRBD2 (6 bases). Between the trimmed V and J ends, which lost 4 bases and 7 bases, there was a span of 17 bases. Germline CDR1 LGHDT, CDR2 YNNKEL (reference sequence). The CDR3 length is 15 residues. This CDR3 is CASSRGLLTGNEQFF. Here the CDR3 DNA reads TGTGCCAGCAGCCGGGGACTCCTCACTGGAAATGAGCAGTTCTTC.

This clonotype showed up just a few times. The V and J genes are TRBV2 and TRBJ1-2; TRBD1 matches at 7 bases. Germline lookup yields CDR1 SNHLY and CDR2 FYNNEI. The junction had 6 bases not matched to a gene; V was cut back by 6 bases and J by 2 bases. The CDR3 totals 14 residues. CDR3 coding DNA: TGTGCCAGCAGCCGACAGGGCGCGAACTATGGCTACACCTTC. Translation: CASSRQGANYGYTF. The full variable domain, with the rest looked up from reference TRBV2 and TRBJ1-2, is EPEVTQTPSHQVTQMGQEVILRCVPISNHLYFYWYRQILGQKVEFLVSFYNNEISEKSEIFDDQFSVERPDGSNFTLKIRSTKLEDSAMYFCASSRQGANYGYTFGSGTRLTVV.